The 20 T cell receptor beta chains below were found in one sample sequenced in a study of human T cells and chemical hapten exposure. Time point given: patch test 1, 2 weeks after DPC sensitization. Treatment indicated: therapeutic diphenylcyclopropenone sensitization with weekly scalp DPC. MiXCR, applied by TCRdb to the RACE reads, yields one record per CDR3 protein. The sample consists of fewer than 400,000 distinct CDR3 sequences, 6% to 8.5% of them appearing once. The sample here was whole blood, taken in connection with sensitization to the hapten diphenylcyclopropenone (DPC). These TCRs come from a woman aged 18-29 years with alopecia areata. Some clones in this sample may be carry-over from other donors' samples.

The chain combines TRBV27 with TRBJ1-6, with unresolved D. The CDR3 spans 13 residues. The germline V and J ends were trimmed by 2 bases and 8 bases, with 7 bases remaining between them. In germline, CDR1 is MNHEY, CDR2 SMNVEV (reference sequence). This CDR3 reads CASSLLSDSPLHF. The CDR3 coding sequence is TGTGCCAGCAGTTTACTGTCGGATTCACCCCTCCACTTT.

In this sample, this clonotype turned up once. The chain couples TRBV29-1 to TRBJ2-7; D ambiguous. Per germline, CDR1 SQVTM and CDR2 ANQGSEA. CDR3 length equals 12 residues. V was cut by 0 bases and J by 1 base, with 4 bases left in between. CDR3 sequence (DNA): TGCAGCGTTGAAGACCCGTCCTACGAGCAGTACTTC. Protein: CSVEDPSYEQYF.

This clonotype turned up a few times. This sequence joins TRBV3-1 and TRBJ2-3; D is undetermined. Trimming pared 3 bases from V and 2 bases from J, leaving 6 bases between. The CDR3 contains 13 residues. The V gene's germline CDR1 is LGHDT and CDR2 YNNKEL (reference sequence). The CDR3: CASSHKPTDTQYF. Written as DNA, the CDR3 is TGTGCCAGCAGCCATAAGCCCACAGATACGCAGTATTTT.

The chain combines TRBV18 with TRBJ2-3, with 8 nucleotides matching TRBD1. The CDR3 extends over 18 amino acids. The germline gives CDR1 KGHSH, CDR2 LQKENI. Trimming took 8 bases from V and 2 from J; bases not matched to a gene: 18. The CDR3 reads CASQNPQGGYFYTDTQYF. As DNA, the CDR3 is TGTGCCAGCCAAAACCCACAGGGGGGATATTTCTACACAGATACGCAGTATTTT.

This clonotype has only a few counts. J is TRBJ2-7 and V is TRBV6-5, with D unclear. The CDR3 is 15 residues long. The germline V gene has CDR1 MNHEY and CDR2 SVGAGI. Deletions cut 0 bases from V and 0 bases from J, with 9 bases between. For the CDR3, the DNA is TGTGCCAGCAGTTACTCGCCCGACCTCTCCTACGAGCAGTACTTC. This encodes CASSYSPDLSYEQYF.

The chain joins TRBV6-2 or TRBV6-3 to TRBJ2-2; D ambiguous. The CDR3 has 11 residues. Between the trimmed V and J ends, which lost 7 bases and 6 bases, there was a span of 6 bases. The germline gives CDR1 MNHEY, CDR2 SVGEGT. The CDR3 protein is CASNTAGELFF. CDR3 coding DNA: TGTGCCAGCAACACTGCCGGGGAGCTGTTTTTT.

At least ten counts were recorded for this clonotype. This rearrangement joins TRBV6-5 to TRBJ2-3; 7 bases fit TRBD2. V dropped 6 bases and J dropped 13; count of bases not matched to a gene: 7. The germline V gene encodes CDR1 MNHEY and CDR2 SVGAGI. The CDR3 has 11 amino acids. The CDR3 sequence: CASRNRGLKYF. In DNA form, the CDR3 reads TGTGCCAGCAGGAATCGGGGACTAAAGTATTTT.

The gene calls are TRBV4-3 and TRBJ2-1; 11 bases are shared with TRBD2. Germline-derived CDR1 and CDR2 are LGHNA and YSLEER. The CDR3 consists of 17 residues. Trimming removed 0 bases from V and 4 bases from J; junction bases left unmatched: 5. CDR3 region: CASSQDGLAGGYNEQFF. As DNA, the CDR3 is TGCGCCAGCAGCCAAGATGGTCTAGCGGGGGGATACAATGAGCAGTTCTTC.

CDR3 sequence: CASSQDSTYSHQPQHF. The DNA of the CDR3 is TGCGCCAGCAGCCAAGATTCAACGTACAGTCATCAGCCCCAGCATTTT. The genes are TRBV4-3 and TRBJ1-5, with D uncertain. Germline CDR1 is LGHNA and CDR2 is YSLEER. Trimming removed 0 bases at V and 5 bases at J, with 14 bases between. This CDR3 is built from 16 residues.

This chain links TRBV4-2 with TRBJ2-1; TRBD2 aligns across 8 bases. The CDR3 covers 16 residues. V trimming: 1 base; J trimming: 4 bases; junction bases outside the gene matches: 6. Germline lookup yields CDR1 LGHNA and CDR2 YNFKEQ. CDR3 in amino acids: CASSQVDGGEYNEQFF. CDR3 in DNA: TGTGCCAGCAGCCAAGTAGACGGGGGGGAGTACAATGAGCAGTTCTTC.

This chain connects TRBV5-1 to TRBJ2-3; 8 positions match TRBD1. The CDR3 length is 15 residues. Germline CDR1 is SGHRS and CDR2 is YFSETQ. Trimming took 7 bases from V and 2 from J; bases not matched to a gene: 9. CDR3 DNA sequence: TGCGCCAGCGGGATGGGCAGGGGGCTCACAGATACGCAGTATTTT. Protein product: CASGMGRGLTDTQYF.

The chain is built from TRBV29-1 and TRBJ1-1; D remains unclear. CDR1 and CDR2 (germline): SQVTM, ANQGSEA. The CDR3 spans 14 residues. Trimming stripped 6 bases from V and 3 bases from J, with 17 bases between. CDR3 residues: CSVDGSVAYTEAFF. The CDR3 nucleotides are TGCAGCGTGGATGGTAGTGTGGCGTACACTGAAGCTTTCTTT. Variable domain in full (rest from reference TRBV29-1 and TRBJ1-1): SAVISQKPSRDICQRGTSLTIQCQVDSQVTMMFWYRQQPGQSLTLIATANQGSEATYESGFVIDKFPISRPNLTFSTLTVSNMSPEDSSIYLCSVDGSVAYTEAFFGQGTRLTVV.

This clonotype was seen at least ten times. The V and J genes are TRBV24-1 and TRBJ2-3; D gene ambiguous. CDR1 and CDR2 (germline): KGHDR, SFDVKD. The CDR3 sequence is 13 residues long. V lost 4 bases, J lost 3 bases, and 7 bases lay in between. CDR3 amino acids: CATSDEKTDTQYF. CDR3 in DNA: TGTGCCACCAGTGACGAGAAAACAGATACGCAGTATTTT.

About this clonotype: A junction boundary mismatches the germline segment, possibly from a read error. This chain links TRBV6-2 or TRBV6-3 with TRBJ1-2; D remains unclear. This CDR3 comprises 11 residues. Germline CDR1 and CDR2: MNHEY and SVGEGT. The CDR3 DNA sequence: TGTGCCAGCAGTTACGGAACGGAATCTTTCTTC. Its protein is CASSYGTESFF.

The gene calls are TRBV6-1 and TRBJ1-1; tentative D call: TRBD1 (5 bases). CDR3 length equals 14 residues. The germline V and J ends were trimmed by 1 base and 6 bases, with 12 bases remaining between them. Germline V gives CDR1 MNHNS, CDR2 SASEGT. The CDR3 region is CASSEVGAGPEAFF. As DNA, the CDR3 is TGTGCCAGCAGTGAAGTCGGGGCAGGTCCTGAAGCTTTCTTT.

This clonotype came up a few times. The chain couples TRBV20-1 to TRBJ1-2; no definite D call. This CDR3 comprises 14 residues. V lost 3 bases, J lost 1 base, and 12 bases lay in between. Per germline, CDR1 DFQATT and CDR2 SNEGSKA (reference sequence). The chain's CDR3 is CSARLSQSNYGYTF. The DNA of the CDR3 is TGCAGTGCTAGGCTTTCGCAGAGTAACTATGGCTACACCTTC.

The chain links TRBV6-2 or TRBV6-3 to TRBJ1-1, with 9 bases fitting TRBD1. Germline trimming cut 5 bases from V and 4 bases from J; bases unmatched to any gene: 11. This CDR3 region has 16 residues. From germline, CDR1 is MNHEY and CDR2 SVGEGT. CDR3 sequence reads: CASSPATGGAITEAFF. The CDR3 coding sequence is TGTGCCAGCAGTCCAGCGACAGGGGGGGCGATCACTGAAGCTTTCTTT.

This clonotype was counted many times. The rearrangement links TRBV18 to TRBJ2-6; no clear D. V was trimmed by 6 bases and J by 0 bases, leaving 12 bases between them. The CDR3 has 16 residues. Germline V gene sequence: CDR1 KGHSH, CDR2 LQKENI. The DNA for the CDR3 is TGTGCCAGCTCCTTAATACCGAGCTCTGGGGCCAACGTCCTGACTTTC. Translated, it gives CASSLIPSSGANVLTF.

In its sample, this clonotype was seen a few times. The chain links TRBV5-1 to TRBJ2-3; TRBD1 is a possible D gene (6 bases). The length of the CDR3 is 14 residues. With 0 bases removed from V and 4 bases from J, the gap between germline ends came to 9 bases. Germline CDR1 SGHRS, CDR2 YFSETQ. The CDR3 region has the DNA TGCGCCAGCAGCTTGGGTACAGGGTCAGATACGCAGTATTTT. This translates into CASSLGTGSDTQYF.

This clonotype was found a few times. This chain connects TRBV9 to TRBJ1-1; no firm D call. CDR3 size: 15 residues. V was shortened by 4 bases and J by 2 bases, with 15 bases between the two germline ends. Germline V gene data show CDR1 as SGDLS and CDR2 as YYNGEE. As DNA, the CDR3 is TGTGCCAGCAGCCCCCAGGCTGCAGGTAACACTGAAGCTTTCTTT. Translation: CASSPQAAGNTEAFF.